The 27 T cell receptor beta chains below come from one sample, sequenced in a study of T cell responses to AZD1222 COVID-19 vaccine. Sequenced by immunoSEQ multiplex PCR; TCRdb stores in-frame clones only, minus some. The sample includes about 110,000 clones, approximately 85% of them seen just once. Sequenced here: peripheral blood, sampled on day 0 of AZD1222 vaccination. All receptors come from an adult in good health.

The V gene is TRBV5-1, the J gene TRBJ1-6; possible D gene TRBD1, 5 bases. The germline V gene has CDR1 SGHRS and CDR2 YFSETQ. Trimming pared 2 bases from V and 6 bases from J, leaving 18 bases between. There are 17 residues in the CDR3. The CDR3 DNA follows: TGCGCCAGCAGCTTCACAGGAAGTGGAGGGAGTAATTCACCCCTCCACTTT. The encoded protein is CASSFTGSGGSNSPLHF.

The rearrangement links TRBV5-1 to TRBJ2-3; D remains unclear. Germline assignment: CDR1 SGHRS and CDR2 YFSETQ. Trimming pared 1 base from V and 0 bases from J, leaving 9 bases between. This CDR3 spans 15 amino acids. The DNA of the CDR3 is TGCGCCAGCAGCTTGATACACCCTAGCACAGATACGCAGTATTTT. This translates into CASSLIHPSTDTQYF. Looking up the rest from reference TRBV5-1 and TRBJ2-3 gives the full variable domain: KAGVTQTPRYLIKTRGQQVTLSCSPISGHRSVSWYQQTPGQGLQFLFEYFSETQRNKGNFPGRFSGRQFSNSRSEMNVSTLELGDSALYLCASSLIHPSTDTQYFGPGTRLTVL.

V is TRBV3-1 (or the pseudogene TRBV3-2) and J is TRBJ1-1; no clear D gene. Germline values: CDR1 LGHDT, CDR2 YNNKEL (reference sequence). V lost 1 base and J lost 1, with 7 bases in between. CDR3 length: 14 residues. In DNA, the CDR3 is TGTGCCAGCAGCCAAGTAGCAAAGAACACTGAAGCTTTCTTT. This gives the protein CASSQVAKNTEAFF.

The chain combines TRBV6-5 with TRBJ2-7; D could derive from TRBD1 or TRBD2 (5 bases each). Trimming stripped 2 bases from V and 2 bases from J, with 13 bases between. The V gene's germline CDR1 is MNHEY and CDR2 SVGAGI. CDR3 length: 15 residues. CDR3 in DNA: TGTGCCAGCAGTTACGGGACGGAGAAGACCTACGAGCAGTACTTC. Protein product: CASSYGTEKTYEQYF.

This clone was picked up a small number of times. J is TRBJ2-6 and V is TRBV2; 9 bases line up with TRBD1. Losses at the gene ends were 5 bases for V and 0 bases for J; bases not matched to a gene: 5. The CDR3 loop spans 17 amino acids. Germline CDR1 reads SNHLY; CDR2 reads FYNNEI. The CDR3 sequence is CASSLTGGSSGANVLTF. CDR3 nucleotide sequence: TGTGCCAGCAGTTTGACAGGGGGAAGCTCTGGGGCCAACGTCCTGACTTTC. The full variable domain, its missing parts supplied by reference TRBV2 and TRBJ2-6, is EPEVTQTPSHQVTQMGQEVILRCVPISNHLYFYWYRQILGQKVEFLVSFYNNEISEKSEIFDDQFSVERPDGSNFTLKIRSTKLEDSAMYFCASSLTGGSSGANVLTFGAGSRLTVL.

In this sample, this clone turned up a few times. The chain couples TRBV7-9 to TRBJ1-5; D is perhaps TRBD1 (5 bases). The CDR3 totals 16 residues. Germline values: CDR1 SEHNR, CDR2 FQNEAQ (reference sequence). Trimming stripped 0 bases from V and 4 bases from J, with 13 bases between. The CDR3 DNA sequence: TGTGCCAGCAGCTTAGCGCTCGAGGGGTCTAATCAGCCCCAGCATTTT. Its protein is CASSLALEGSNQPQHF.

The table lists this clone with many counts. The chain employs TRBV4-1 and TRBJ2-7; D is possibly TRBD2 (7 bases). Trimming took 2 bases from V and 3 from J, leaving 17 bases between them. The CDR3 is 16 residues long. Germline CDR1 reads MGHRA; CDR2 reads YSYEKL. For the CDR3, the DNA is TGCGCCAGCAGCCAAACGGAGGGGGGGCTTTTCTACGAGCAGTACTTC. Translating it yields CASSQTEGGLFYEQYF.

The chain recombines TRBV21-1 with TRBJ2-5; the table's D call, TRBD2, has no DNA check behind it. TRBV21-1 is a pseudogene locus. The CDR3 contains 16 residues. The CDR3 is CASSKVVAGVQETQYF. The CDR3 DNA reads TGTGCCAGCAGCAAAGTGGTAGCGGGGGTCCAAGAGACCCAGTACTTC.

This clone was counted once. The chain is built from TRBV7-2 and TRBJ2-7; D ambiguous. The CDR3 has 12 residues. Trimming took off 3 bases at V and 3 bases at J, with 6 bases between the two ends. From germline, CDR1 is SGHTA and CDR2 FQGNSA. The CDR3 DNA reads TGTGCCAGCAGCTTGCGTTTCTACGAGCAGTACTTC. Protein product: CASSLRFYEQYF.

This clone has only a few counts. The rearrangement links TRBV6-5 to TRBJ1-2, with 7 bases that match TRBD1. From germline, CDR1 is MNHEY and CDR2 SVGAGI. Unmatched junction bases numbered 10, after V lost 6 bases and J lost 6 bases. The CDR3 consists of 14 residues. CDR3 sequence: CASSSQTGTNGYTF. CDR3 DNA sequence: TGTGCCAGCAGCTCACAGACAGGGACAAATGGCTACACCTTC.

V gene TRBV7-8 combines with J gene TRBJ1-1, with 9 bases matching TRBD1. Trimming cost V 6 bases and J 10 bases; bases outside gene matches: 3. The CDR3 totals 11 residues. Germline-derived CDR1 and CDR2 are SGHVS and FQNEAQ. This chain's CDR3 is CASRQGALAFF. The CDR3 nucleotides read TGTGCCAGCAGACAGGGGGCTTTAGCTTTCTTT. The variable domain in full, with the rest retrieved from reference TRBV7-8 and TRBJ1-1, is GAGVSQSPRYKVAKRGQDVALRCDPISGHVSLFWYQQALGQGPEFLTYFQNEAQLDKSGLPSDRFFAERPEGSVSTLKIQRTQQEDSAVYLCASRQGALAFFGQGTRLTVV.

This clone was seen a single time. This chain uses TRBV24-1 with TRBJ2-1, with 11 positions matching TRBD2. Germline loops: CDR1 KGHDR, CDR2 SFDVKD. V lost 8 bases to trimming and J lost 1 base; unmatched junction nucleotides: 24. The CDR3 has 22 residues. In nucleotides, the CDR3 is TGTGCCACCATTTTTGAACATCGTGCTCCGGGACTAGCGGCTCCTTCCTACAATGAGCAGTTCTTC. It encodes CATIFEHRAPGLAAPSYNEQFF.

V usage is TRBV3-1 (or the pseudogene TRBV3-2) and J usage is TRBJ1-2; 10 nucleotides align to TRBD1. Trimming at V came to 3 bases and at J to 3 bases, leaving 4 bases not matched to a gene. Germline CDR1 and CDR2: LGHDT and YNNKEL (reference sequence). The CDR3 has 15 amino acids. CDR3 in DNA: TGTGCCAGCAGCCATGACAGGGGGCGCGACTATGGCTACACCTTC. This codes for CASSHDRGRDYGYTF.

V and J are TRBV14 and TRBJ1-2; weak D call: TRBD1 (5 bases). The CDR3 sequence is 15 residues long. Trimming shortened V by 4 bases and J by 0 bases, and 12 bases separated the two germline ends. From germline, CDR1 is SGHDN and CDR2 FVKESK. The CDR3 nucleotides are TGTGCCAGCAGCCCGGACATTCAGGCTAACTATGGCTACACCTTC. The encoded protein is CASSPDIQANYGYTF.

A few counts support this clone. The CDR3 region is CASSSRTGNTEAFF. DNA for the CDR3: TGTGCCAGCAGCTCTCGGACAGGGAACACTGAAGCTTTCTTT. The chain recombines TRBV6-5 with TRBJ1-1; the match to TRBD1 covers 7 bases. The CDR3 covers 14 residues. V dropped 6 bases and J dropped 1; count of bases not matched to a gene: 5. Germline loops: CDR1 MNHEY, CDR2 SVGAGI.

This sequence joins TRBV20-1 and TRBJ1-1; 7 bases align to TRBD1. This CDR3 has 13 amino acids. Germline V gene sequence: CDR1 DFQATT, CDR2 SNEGSKA (reference sequence). V shed 3 bases and J 3 bases; nucleotides not matched to a gene: 4. CDR3 coding DNA: TGCAGTGCTAGTAGGGGGCTCGACACTGAAGCTTTCTTT. Translating it yields CSASRGLDTEAFF.

CDR3 in DNA: TGTGCCAGCAGCCCCTCGACAGGGAGGTTGTCTGAAGCTTTCTTT. Translation gives CASSPSTGRLSEAFF. The V call is TRBV5-5, the J call TRBJ1-1; 7 nucleotides match TRBD1. J was trimmed by 6 bases and V by 4 bases; bases with no gene match: 12. The length of the CDR3 is 15 residues. Per germline, CDR1 SGHKS and CDR2 YYEKEE (reference sequence).

The chain couples TRBV29-1 to TRBJ2-1, with TRBD2 matching over 12 bases. Trimming took 6 bases from V and 5 from J; bases not matched to a gene: 5. The CDR3 is 14 residues long. Germline CDR1 and CDR2: SQVTM and ANQGSEA. This CDR3 is CSVELAGGDNEQFF. The CDR3 nucleotides read TGCAGCGTAGAGCTAGCGGGGGGGGACAATGAGCAGTTCTTC.

V gene TRBV7-2 combines with J gene TRBJ1-6; possible D gene TRBD1, 6 bases. From germline, CDR1 is SGHTA and CDR2 FQGNSA. The CDR3 length is 14 residues. V was trimmed by 4 bases and J by 8 bases, leaving 12 bases between them. The CDR3 region is CASSSQGMYSPLHF. The CDR3 bases are TGTGCCAGCAGCTCCCAGGGGATGTATTCACCCCTCCACTTT. Filled out from reference TRBV7-2 and TRBJ1-6, the complete variable domain reads GAGVSQSPSNKVTEKGKDVELRCDPISGHTALYWYRQSLGQGLEFLIYFQGNSAPDKSGLPSDRFSAERTGGSVSTLTIQRTQQEDSAVYLCASSSQGMYSPLHFGNGTRLTVT.

V is TRBV12-3 or TRBV12-4 and J is TRBJ1-1, with TRBD1 as a possible D gene (5 bases). CDR3 size: 12 residues. V was clipped by 6 bases and J by 5 bases, with 10 bases between them. As DNA, the CDR3 is TGTGCCAGCAGGAATGGACAAACTGAAGCTTTCTTT. Translating gives CASRNGQTEAFF.

The chain is built from TRBV5-1 and TRBJ1-2, with no clear D. Per germline, CDR1 SGHRS and CDR2 YFSETQ. There are 14 residues in the CDR3. The V gene lost 4 bases and the J gene lost 5 bases, with 15 bases spanning the gap. The CDR3 reads CASSPTDLAYGYTF. The CDR3 region has the DNA TGCGCCAGCAGCCCCACGGACCTAGCTTATGGCTACACCTTC.

The V and J genes are TRBV4-1 and TRBJ1-2; D is ambiguous. Trimming took off 0 bases at V and 8 bases at J, with 13 bases between the two ends. Germline lookup yields CDR1 MGHRA and CDR2 YSYEKL. The CDR3 length is 14 residues. The CDR3 loop is CASSQDSPGLGYTF. DNA of the CDR3: TGCGCCAGCAGCCAAGATTCCCCGGGGTTGGGCTACACCTTC.

J is TRBJ2-1 and V is TRBV28, with D perhaps TRBD1 or TRBD2 (5 bases each). This CDR3 is 13 amino acids long. V was pared by 5 bases and J by 8 bases, with 13 bases between. Germline V lookup: CDR1 MDHEN, CDR2 SYDVKM. CDR3 coding DNA: TGTGCCAGCAGTAGGAAGGGGCGGGATGAGCAGTTCTTC. It encodes CASSRKGRDEQFF.

The count of this clone is one. The chain is built from TRBV25-1 and TRBJ1-6, with 7 bases matching TRBD1. Germline V lookup: CDR1 MGHDK, CDR2 SYGVNS. This CDR3 contains 15 residues. V lost 3 bases, J lost 9 bases, and 8 bases stayed unmatched. CDR3 protein: CASSDLQGMFSPLHF. The CDR3 nucleotides read TGTGCCAGCAGTGATCTACAGGGGATGTTTTCACCCCTCCACTTT.

The genes are TRBV30 and TRBJ1-5; TRBD1 is a possible D gene (6 bases). Germline CDR1 reads GTSNPN; CDR2 reads SVGIG (reference sequence). V was trimmed by 7 bases and J by 6 bases, leaving 16 bases between them. The CDR3 spans 13 residues. CDR3: CAYAPRGGQPQHF. In nucleotides, the CDR3 is TGTGCCTATGCCCCCAGGGGCGGTCAGCCCCAGCATTTT.

CDR3 DNA: TGTGCCAGCAGTTTGGTTGGGGAGCTGTTTTTT. It is translated as CASSLVGELFF. The rearrangement joins TRBV28 to TRBJ2-2; D remains ambiguous. CDR3 length equals 11 residues. Germline CDR1 is MDHEN and CDR2 is SYDVKM. V was cut by 3 bases and J by 8 bases, with 4 bases left in between. Supplemented by reference TRBV28 and TRBJ2-2, the full variable domain reads DVKVTQSSRYLVKRTGEKVFLECVQDMDHENMFWYRQDPGLGLRLIYFSYDVKMKEKGDIPEGYSVSREKKERFSLILESASTNQTSMYLCASSLVGELFFGEGSRLTVL.

This clone was observed a few times. V and J are TRBV5-1 and TRBJ2-3; the match to TRBD1 covers 7 bases. CDR3 length: 16 amino acids. The V segment lost 4 bases and the J segment 5 bases; nucleotides outside the gene matches: 13. Germline CDR1 is SGHRS and CDR2 is YFSETQ. CDR3 region: CASSQTSGGSVDTQYF. The DNA for the CDR3 is TGCGCCAGCAGCCAAACCTCAGGGGGATCGGTAGATACGCAGTATTTT.